Listed here are 11 T cell receptor beta chains from one sample, sequenced in a study of shared clonotypes between healthy human individuals. Only in-frame clones appear in the TCRdb table, and some are missing; sequencing was by immunoSEQ multiplex PCR. The sample contains approximately 2,000,000 clones, 85% to 95% of which appear only once. Sequenced: naive CD4+ T cells from PBMCs. Subset: CD45RA+ positively selected. These receptors were obtained from a young man in good health. Some clones in this sample may be carry-over from other donors' samples.

On this clone itself: Other DNA sequences within the sample encode an identical CDR3. V and J are TRBV5-1 and TRBJ2-7, with D uncertain. The CDR3 has 13 amino acids. The germline gives CDR1 SGHRS, CDR2 YFSETQ. The V end lost 1 base, the J end lost 1 base, and 6 bases lay between the germline ends. The CDR3 nucleotides read TGCGCCAGCAGCTTGATGGGTTCCTACGAGCAGTACTTC. It is translated as CASSLMGSYEQYF.

This clone was seen a handful of times. The rearrangement uses TRBV28 and TRBJ1-2, with D unresolved. The CDR3 is made up of 11 amino acids. V was cut by 3 bases and J by 4 bases, with 3 bases left in between. CDR1 and CDR2 from the germline V gene are MDHEN and SYDVKM. CDR3 residues: CASSFAYGYTF. CDR3 DNA: TGTGCCAGCAGTTTTGCCTATGGCTACACCTTC.

This clone was observed a single time. The V call is TRBV11-2, the J call TRBJ2-7; perhaps D is TRBD1 or TRBD2 (6 bases each). V lost 5 bases, J lost 1 base, and 18 bases lay in between. The CDR3 sequence is 16 residues long. The germline gives CDR1 SGHAT, CDR2 FQNNGV. CDR3 nucleotides: TGTGCCAGCAGCATAGGTAGGGGGGCCACATCCTACGAGCAGTACTTC. This codes for CASSIGRGATSYEQYF.

The J gene is TRBJ2-1, the V gene TRBV28, with TRBD2 identical over 11 bases. The CDR3 runs 13 residues. J was trimmed by 6 bases and V by 7 bases; bases with no gene match: 2. CDR1 and CDR2 from the germline V gene are MDHEN and SYDVKM. Written as DNA, the CDR3 is TGTGCCAGCATTACTAGCGGGAGCAATGAGCAGTTCTTC. Its translation is CASITSGSNEQFF.

The gene calls are TRBV5-1 and TRBJ1-4; 7 nucleotides align to TRBD1. V lost 3 bases, J lost 13 bases, and 12 bases stayed unmatched. Germline CDR1 reads SGHRS; CDR2 reads YFSETQ. The CDR3 is 14 residues long. The CDR3 protein is CASSSETGREGLFF. For the CDR3, the DNA is TGCGCCAGCAGCTCGGAGACAGGGCGAGAAGGACTGTTTTTT.

This clone was counted at least ten times. This rearrangement joins TRBV14 to TRBJ1-1; tentatively, D is TRBD1 (5 bases). Germline V CDR1 and CDR2: SGHDN, FVKESK. The CDR3 sequence is 12 residues long. Trimming pared 3 bases from V and 3 bases from J, leaving 5 bases between. CDR3 sequence reads: CASSQGDTEAFF. CDR3 nucleotides: TGTGCCAGCAGCCAGGGGGACACTGAAGCTTTCTTT.

Regarding this clone: Additional DNA sequences in this sample encode the identical CDR3. The chain employs TRBV28 and TRBJ1-4, with D possibly being TRBD1 (6 bases). The CDR3 covers 14 residues. The V end was cut by 2 bases, the J end by 5 bases, with 9 bases between. From germline, CDR1 is MDHEN and CDR2 SYDVKM. The CDR3 bases are TGTGCCAGCAGTTTAGGGACAAGAAATGAAAAACTGTTTTTT. Its translation: CASSLGTRNEKLFF.

This chain joins TRBV6-5 and TRBJ1-1; D call uncertain. Germline lookup yields CDR1 MNHEY and CDR2 SVGAGI. Trimming removed 3 bases from V and 6 bases from J, with 17 bases in between. The CDR3 covers 15 residues. CDR3 in DNA: TGTGCCAGCAGTTATAATGCCGCCCCGGGGTCTGAAGCTTTCTTT. It translates to CASSYNAAPGSEAFF.

The rearrangement links TRBV6-1 to TRBJ2-7; TRBD2 matches 9 bases. The CDR3 is 14 amino acids. The trim removed 6 bases at V and 4 bases at J, leaving 7 bases unmatched. Looked up from germline, CDR1 is MNHNS and CDR2 is SASEGT. The CDR3 sequence: CASRLSGSRYEQYF. CDR3 sequence (DNA): TGTGCCAGCAGGCTTAGCGGGAGTCGTTACGAGCAGTACTTC.

This sequence joins TRBV7-6 and TRBJ2-7; D may be TRBD1 (5 bases). The V gene's germline CDR1 is SGHVS and CDR2 FNYEAQ. Trimming took 5 bases from V and 5 from J, leaving 13 bases between them. CDR3 length: 13 residues. In DNA, the CDR3 is TGTGCCAGCAGCGCCGACAGTAGCCACGAGCAGTACTTC. Its protein is CASSADSSHEQYF.

The V and J genes are TRBV4-3 and TRBJ2-2, with a weak D call TRBD2 (6 bases). This CDR3 has 15 residues. Trimming shortened V by 3 bases and J by 6 bases, and 14 bases separated the two germline ends. Germline CDR1 is LGHNA and CDR2 is YSLEER. The CDR3 spells CASSHRGTGSGELFF. CDR3 sequence (DNA): TGCGCCAGCAGCCACCGAGGGACTGGCTCCGGGGAGCTGTTTTTT.